One and the same sample provided the 8 T cell receptor beta chains below, sequenced in a study of cytomegalovirus exposure and HLA in healthy donors. The PCR was carried out with 60 Vbeta primers and 13 Jbeta primers. Data came from immunoSEQ multiplex PCR; TCRdb stores just in-frame clones and leaves some out. This sample yields roughly 190,000 clones, of which around 80% are seen a single time; about 1.8% belongs to the top ten. The sequenced sample was PBMCs. These receptors originate from a man younger than 35 in good health and CMV-seronegative.

CDR3 sequence reads: CAWRGGPSGYEQYF. The CDR3 DNA reads as TGTGCCTGGAGGGGGGGACCCTCCGGCTACGAGCAGTACTTC. The rearrangement links TRBV30 to TRBJ2-7; weak D call: TRBD2 (6 bases). The V gene lost 3 bases and the J gene lost 3 bases, with 15 bases spanning the gap. Looked up from germline, CDR1 is GTSNPN and CDR2 is SVGIG (reference sequence). This CDR3 is 14 amino acids long.

The genes are TRBV7-9 and TRBJ2-4, with D possibly matching TRBD2 (6 bases). Germline V gene data show CDR1 as SEHNR and CDR2 as FQNEAQ (reference sequence). V was pared by 2 bases and J by 8 bases, with 16 bases between. The CDR3 sequence is 15 residues long. CDR3 loop: CASSLTGGELDIQYF. CDR3 DNA: TGTGCCAGCAGCTTAACAGGAGGGGAGTTGGACATTCAGTACTTC.

The rearrangement joins TRBV15 to TRBJ2-5; no reliable D call. Germline CDR1 reads LNHNV; CDR2 reads YYDKDF (reference sequence). The CDR3 loop spans 13 amino acids. V lost 6 bases, J lost 2 bases, and 10 bases lay in between. The CDR3 is CATSLLRQETQYF. The CDR3 DNA reads TGTGCCACCAGTCTACTAAGACAAGAGACCCAGTACTTC.

The J gene is TRBJ2-1, the V gene TRBV7-8, with TRBD2 matching 7 bases. The germline gives CDR1 SGHVS, CDR2 FQNEAQ. The CDR3 consists of 16 residues. The trim removed 1 base at V and 1 base at J, leaving 4 bases unmatched. The CDR3 DNA is TGTGCCAGCAGCTTAGTAGGGACTATTTCCTACAATGAGCAGTTCTTC. This codes for CASSLVGTISYNEQFF.

J is TRBJ1-3 and V is TRBV5-5; D is ambiguous. This CDR3 has 13 residues. Trimming took 3 bases from V and 9 from J, leaving 13 bases between them. CDR1 is SGHKS, CDR2 YYEKEE, per germline (reference sequence). CDR3 sequence reads: CASSSPGYGTIYF. CDR3 in DNA: TGTGCCAGCAGCTCCCCGGGGTACGGCACCATATATTTT.

The chain couples TRBV29-1 to TRBJ2-5; D might be TRBD2 (6 bases). Germline values: CDR1 SQVTM, CDR2 ANQGSEA. The CDR3 covers 16 residues. Trimming removed 0 bases from V and 1 base from J, with 15 bases in between. The CDR3 sequence is CSVEDLGPGGQETQYF. The CDR3 coding sequence is TGCAGCGTTGAAGATCTCGGGCCCGGGGGCCAAGAGACCCAGTACTTC.

This chain uses TRBV28 with TRBJ2-1; 7 bases are a match to TRBD2. The germline V gene has CDR1 MDHEN and CDR2 SYDVKM. The CDR3 consists of 14 residues. V shed 4 bases, J shed 4 bases, and the junction held 4 bases outside the gene matches. CDR3 sequence (DNA): TGTGCCAGCAGTTCAGGGAGGGCGTACAATGAGCAGTTCTTC. Protein: CASSSGRAYNEQFF.

The chain has TRBV7-2 and TRBJ2-5, with D maybe TRBD1 (5 bases). The ends were cut back, 3 bases at V and 4 bases at J, with 9 bases in the middle. Germline values: CDR1 SGHTA, CDR2 FQGNSA. The CDR3 totals 13 residues. CDR3 in amino acids: CASSLVDRETQYF. The CDR3 nucleotides are TGTGCCAGCAGCTTGGTAGACAGAGAGACCCAGTACTTC.